Listed below are T cell receptor beta chains from one sample, sequenced in a study of blood T cell repertoires in COVID-19. The data were produced by immunoSEQ multiplex PCR, yet TCRdb's version contains in-frame clones alone and is incomplete. The data contain about 280,000 clones, around 93% of them seen just once; the ten biggest clones take up 2.8%. The sequencing input was PBMCs or T cells enriched from blood (not recorded which). These TCRs come from a middle-aged man who had been exposed to COVID-19. CDR3s include the opening cysteine and the closing phenylalanine or tryptophan. D genes are given only for firm matches. For some rows the clone size is stated as once, few or many, or as a class when expanded; others skip it.

abundance	v_gene	d_gene	j_gene	CDR3nt	CDR3aa
.	TRBV10-3	.	TRBJ1-3	TGTGCCATCAGTGGTCGGGTTACGTCTGGAAACACCATATATTTT	CAISGRVTSGNTIYF
few	TRBV28	.	TRBJ1-5	TGTGCCAGCAGTTGGCAGGCCCCTCTACAGCCCCAGCATTTT	CASSWQAPLQPQHF
.	TRBV7-2	TRBD2	TRBJ2-7	TGTGCCAGCAGCTTAGCGGGAGGGCCCCACGAGCAGTACTTC	CASSLAGGPHEQYF
.	TRBV10-1	.	TRBJ2-5	TGCGCCAGCAGTGACTCGAGCGATCAAGAGACCCAGTACTTC	CASSDSSDQETQYF
.	TRBV29-1	TRBD2	TRBJ2-1	TGCAGCGTTGAAGGACTAGCGGGAGGGTCCTACAATGAGCAGTTCTTC	CSVEGLAGGSYNEQFF
.	TRBV19	.	TRBJ2-5	TGTGCCAGTAGTATAAACAGGGTATCAGAGACCCAGTACTTC	CASSINRVSETQYF
.	TRBV5-6	.	TRBJ1-5	TGTGCCAGCAGCTTGGGACAGTATAGCAATCAGCCCCAGCATTTT	CASSLGQYSNQPQHF
.	TRBV3-1/TRBV3-2	TRBD1	TRBJ2-1	TGTACCAGCACGGACAGGGGAAACAATGAGCAGTTCTTC	CTSTDRGNNEQFF
.	TRBV15	TRBD1	TRBJ2-5	TGTGCCACCACCTCTCGACAGGGTTCAGAGACCCAGTACTTC	CATTSRQGSETQYF
.	TRBV6-1	.	TRBJ1-2	TGTGCCAGCAGTGAAACAGATGGCTACACCTTC	CASSETDGYTF
.	TRBV13	.	TRBJ2-3	TGTGCCAGCAGCTTCCGCAGACAGGACACAGATACGCAGTATTTT	CASSFRRQDTDTQYF
once	TRBV4-2	TRBD1	TRBJ1-1	TGTGCCAGCAGCCAAGATTGGACAGGGGGCACTGAAGCTTTCTTT	CASSQDWTGGTEAFF
.	TRBV9	TRBD2	TRBJ2-7	TGTGCCAGCAGCGTAGGGACTAGCGGGAATTACGAGCAGTACTTC	CASSVGTSGNYEQYF
.	TRBV19	TRBD1	TRBJ2-1	TGTGCCAGTAGTATAGGACAGGGGTGGAATGAGCAGTTCTTC	CASSIGQGWNEQFF
.	TRBV28	.	TRBJ2-5	TGTGCCAGCAGTTTCTTCCCCTCGGCGGGACAAGAGACCCAGTACTTC	CASSFFPSAGQETQYF
.	TRBV28	TRBD1	TRBJ2-7	TGTGCCAGCAGTTTGAGGACAGGGGGCCGCTACGAGCAGTACTTC	CASSLRTGGRYEQYF
.	TRBV29-1	.	TRBJ1-4	TGCAGCGTTGAAGACCCCCCCGGAGGACAGAAACTGTTTTTT	CSVEDPPGGQKLFF
.	TRBV18	.	TRBJ2-1	TGTGCCAGCTCACCACCCCCCGACAATGAGCAGTTCTTC	CASSPPPDNEQFF
.	TRBV19	TRBD1	TRBJ2-7	TGTGCCAGTAGTACCCGACACAAGACAGGGGAGGAGCAGTACTTC	CASSTRHKTGEEQYF
.	TRBV4-3	.	TRBJ1-6	TGCGCCAGCAGCCAAGTGGACAGCTCCTATAATTCACCCCTCCACTTT	CASSQVDSSYNSPLHF
.	TRBV28	.	TRBJ1-2	TGTGCCAGCAGGCAGGGTAACTATGGCTACACCTTC	CASRQGNYGYTF
.	TRBV6-5	TRBD1	TRBJ1-2	TGTGCCAGCAGGTCGGGACAGGGATTTGGCTACACCTTC	CASRSGQGFGYTF
.	TRBV5-1	TRBD1	TRBJ2-6	TGCGCCAGCAGCAAGACACAGGGGTCTGGGGCCAACGTCCTGACTTTC	CASSKTQGSGANVLTF
.	TRBV6-1	.	TRBJ1-1	TGTGCCAGCAGTGAAAGGGAGGGATTCGCTGAAGCTTTCTTT	CASSEREGFAEAFF
.	TRBV10-1	.	TRBJ2-2	TGCGCCAGCAGGAGGACAAGGACGGCCGGGGAGCTGTTTTTT	CASRRTRTAGELFF
.	TRBV28	.	TRBJ2-2	TGTGCCAGCAGTCGTTACAGGGAGAGAAACACCGGGGAGCTGTTTTTT	CASSRYRERNTGELFF
.	TRBV7-8	TRBD1	TRBJ1-4	TGTGCCAGCAGCACACGACAGGGGGCTTATGAAAAACTGTTTTTT	CASSTRQGAYEKLFF
.	TRBV9	TRBD2	TRBJ2-7	TGTGCCAGCAGCGTGTCTAGCGGGAGCTCCTACGAGCAGTACTTC	CASSVSSGSSYEQYF
.	TRBV30	.	TRBJ1-2	TGTGCCTGGAGTGTAACAGGGAATGGCTACACCTTC	CAWSVTGNGYTF
.	TRBV19	.	TRBJ2-2	TGTGCCAGTAAGGTAGGACAGCAGATAAACACCGGGGAGCTGTTTTTT	CASKVGQQINTGELFF
.	TRBV11-2	.	TRBJ1-4	TGTGCCAGCCGAAAACCGGGGGTTACAACTAATGAAAAACTGTTTTTT	CASRKPGVTTNEKLFF
.	TRBV2	TRBD1	TRBJ1-5	TGTGCCAGCAGTGAGTACAGGGGTAGCAATCAGCCCCAGCATTTT	CASSEYRGSNQPQHF
.	TRBV23-1	.	TRBJ1-2	TGCGCCAGCAGTCCGTGGGGGGAGGGTATCTATGGCTACACCTTC	CASSPWGEGIYGYTF
.	TRBV9	TRBD2	TRBJ2-7	TGTGCCAGCAGCGTAGAACCGGGACTAGCGGGAGTGTCTTACGAGCAGTACTTC	CASSVEPGLAGVSYEQYF
.	TRBV5-4	.	TRBJ2-3	TGTGCCAGCAGCTTGGCAGGGGATGGCACAGATACGCAGTATTTT	CASSLAGDGTDTQYF
.	TRBV19	TRBD2	TRBJ2-7	TGTGCCAGTAGTCTAGCGGGATTTGCCTACGAGCAGTACTTC	CASSLAGFAYEQYF
.	TRBV5-1	TRBD2	TRBJ2-5	TGCGCCAGCAGCTTGGGGGCTAGCGGAACGTACCAAGAGACCCAGTACTTC	CASSLGASGTYQETQYF
once	TRBV18	.	TRBJ1-2	TGTGCCAGCTCACCACTGGACAGAATTAGTAACTATGGCTACACCTTC	CASSPLDRISNYGYTF
.	TRBV4-1	TRBD1	TRBJ1-2	TGCGCCAGCAGCCAGGTACCCCGGGACAGATATGGCTACACCTTC	CASSQVPRDRYGYTF
.	TRBV2	.	TRBJ1-1	TGTGCCAGCAGGCAGTTTCAGGGGAGGAACACTGAAGCTTTCTTT	CASRQFQGRNTEAFF
.	TRBV11-2	TRBD1	TRBJ1-2	TGTGCCAGCAGCTTCCCTTTCCGGGACAGGACCAACTATGGCTACACCTTC	CASSFPFRDRTNYGYTF
.	TRBV12-2	.	TRBJ2-2	TGTGCAAGTCGCTTAGGCGAAAAGGGACACCGGGACACCGGGGAGCTGTTTTTT	CASRLGEKGHRDTGELFF
.	TRBV9	TRBD2	TRBJ2-3	TGTGCCAGCAGCCCCACAGCGGGAGGGAGCACAGATACGCAGTATTTT	CASSPTAGGSTDTQYF
.	TRBV5-1	.	TRBJ2-2	TGCGCCAGCAGCCTGGGTCTCGGTACGTGGAACACCGGGGAGCTGTTTTTT	CASSLGLGTWNTGELFF
.	TRBV5-1	.	TRBJ1-1	TGCGCCAGCAGCTGGACAGTTAACACTGAAGCTTTCTTT	CASSWTVNTEAFF
.	TRBV25-1	.	TRBJ2-1	TGTGCCAGCAGTGAAGCCGGGAGATTCAATGAGCAGTTCTTC	CASSEAGRFNEQFF
.	TRBV19	TRBD1	TRBJ1-2	TGTGCCAGTAGTACCGACAGGGGGCCTAACTATGGCTACACCTTC	CASSTDRGPNYGYTF
.	TRBV5-1	TRBD2	TRBJ2-7	TGCGCCAGCAGCGGCCTAGCGGGCGGCTCCTACGAGCAGTACTTC	CASSGLAGGSYEQYF